The clone carrying this TCR beta chain was recorded only once. Its antigen remains unknown. This sample is drawn from a study of T-cell reconstitution after alpha-beta-depleted transplantation in children. Unique molecular identifiers were built into the TCRbeta library. From the PCR reads, TCRdb called clonotypes with MiXCR, one entry per CDR3 protein. The sample lists around 580,000 distinct CDR3 sequences; 20% to 30% were seen once. Notes on the study in general: High day-60 TCRbeta diversity in some patients came from surviving recipient T cells and thymic progenitors. It was newly produced T cells that mostly accounted for T-cell counts and diversity one year after transplant. Approximately two months post-transplant, alpha-beta T cells reportedly originated from several hundred expanded graft clones.

The sequence was collected from a boy younger than two with Wiskott-Aldrich syndrome, due to receive a stem cell transplant. Sequenced material: PBMCs, taken before TCRalphabeta/CD19-depleted stem cell transplant.

This CDR3 reads CASSVDYGTDTQYF. The CDR3 coding sequence is TGTGCCAGCAGCGTAGACTATGGCACAGATACGCAGTATTTT. The rearrangement uses TRBV9 and TRBJ2-3; D is unclear. The CDR3 runs 14 residues. Trimming took off 0 bases at V and 1 base at J, with 6 bases between the two ends. Germline V gene data show CDR1 as SGDLS and CDR2 as YYNGEE.